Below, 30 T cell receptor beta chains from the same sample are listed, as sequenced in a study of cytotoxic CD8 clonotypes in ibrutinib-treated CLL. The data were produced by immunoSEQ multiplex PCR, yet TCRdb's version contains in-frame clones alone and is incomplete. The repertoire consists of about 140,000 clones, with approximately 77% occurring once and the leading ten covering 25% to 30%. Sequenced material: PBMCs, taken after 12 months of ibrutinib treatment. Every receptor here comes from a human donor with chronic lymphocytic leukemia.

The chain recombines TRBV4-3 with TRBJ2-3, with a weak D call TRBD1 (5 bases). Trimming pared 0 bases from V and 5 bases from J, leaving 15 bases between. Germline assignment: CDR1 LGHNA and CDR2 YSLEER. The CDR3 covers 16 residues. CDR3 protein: CASSQEGWGLRDTQYF. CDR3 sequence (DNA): TGCGCCAGCAGCCAAGAGGGATGGGGCCTAAGAGATACGCAGTATTTT.

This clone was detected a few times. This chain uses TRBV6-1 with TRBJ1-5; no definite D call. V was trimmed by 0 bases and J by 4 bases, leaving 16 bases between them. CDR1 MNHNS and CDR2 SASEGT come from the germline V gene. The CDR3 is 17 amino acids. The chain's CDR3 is CASSEAKETVWNQPQHF. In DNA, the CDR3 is TGTGCCAGCAGTGAAGCTAAGGAAACGGTATGGAATCAGCCCCAGCATTTT.

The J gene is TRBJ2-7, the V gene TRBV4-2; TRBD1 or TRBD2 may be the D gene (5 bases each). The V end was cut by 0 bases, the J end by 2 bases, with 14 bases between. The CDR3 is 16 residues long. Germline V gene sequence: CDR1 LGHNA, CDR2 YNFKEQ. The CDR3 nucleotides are TGTGCCAGCAGCCAAGATTGGGGGTCTCGGGCCTACGAGCAGTACTTC. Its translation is CASSQDWGSRAYEQYF.

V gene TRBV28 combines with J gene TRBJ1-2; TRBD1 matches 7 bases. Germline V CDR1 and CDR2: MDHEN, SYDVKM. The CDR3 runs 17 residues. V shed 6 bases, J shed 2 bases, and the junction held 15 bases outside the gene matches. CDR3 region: CASSHRFRQGPNYGYTF. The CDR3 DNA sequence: TGTGCCAGCAGCCACCGTTTTCGACAGGGACCAAACTATGGCTACACCTTC.

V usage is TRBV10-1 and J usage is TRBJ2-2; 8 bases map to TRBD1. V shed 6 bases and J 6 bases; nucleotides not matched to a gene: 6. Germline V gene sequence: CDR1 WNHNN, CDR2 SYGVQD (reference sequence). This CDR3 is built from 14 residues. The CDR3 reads CASRKDRVAGELFF. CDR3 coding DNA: TGCGCCAGCAGGAAGGACAGGGTAGCCGGGGAGCTGTTTTTT.

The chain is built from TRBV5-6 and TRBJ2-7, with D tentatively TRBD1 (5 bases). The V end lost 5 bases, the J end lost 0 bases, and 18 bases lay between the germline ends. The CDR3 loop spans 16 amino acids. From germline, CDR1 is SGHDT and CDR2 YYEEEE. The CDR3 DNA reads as TGTGCCAGCAGTTCTGTTCAGGGAAGGGTCTCCTACGAGCAGTACTTC. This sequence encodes CASSSVQGRVSYEQYF.

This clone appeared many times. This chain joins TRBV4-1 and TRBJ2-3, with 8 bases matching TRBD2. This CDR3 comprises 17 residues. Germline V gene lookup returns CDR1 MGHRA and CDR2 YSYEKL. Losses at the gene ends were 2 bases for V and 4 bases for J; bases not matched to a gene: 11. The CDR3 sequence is CASSQPHHGGAADTQYF. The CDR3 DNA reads TGCGCCAGCAGCCAACCCCATCACGGGGGGGCCGCAGATACGCAGTATTTT.

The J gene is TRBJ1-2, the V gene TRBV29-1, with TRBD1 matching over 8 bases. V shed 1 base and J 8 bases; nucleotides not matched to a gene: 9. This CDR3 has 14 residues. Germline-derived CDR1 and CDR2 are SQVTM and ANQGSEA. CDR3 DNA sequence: TGCAGCGTTGAAGTCGACAGGGGCTTTGGAGGCTACACCTTC. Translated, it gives CSVEVDRGFGGYTF.

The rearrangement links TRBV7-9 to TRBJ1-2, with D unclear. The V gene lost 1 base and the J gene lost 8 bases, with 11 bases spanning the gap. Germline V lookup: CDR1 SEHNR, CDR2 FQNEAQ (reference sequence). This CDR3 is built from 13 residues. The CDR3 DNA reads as TGTGCCAGCAGCTTAGGGACGGACGGGGGCTACACCTTC. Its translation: CASSLGTDGGYTF.

The CDR3 here is CSVEEGRKGENEQYF. The CDR3 DNA reads as TGCAGCGTTGAAGAAGGACGGAAGGGTGAAAACGAGCAGTACTTC. The chain combines TRBV29-1 with TRBJ2-7, with no clear D. Germline values: CDR1 SQVTM, CDR2 ANQGSEA. The CDR3 has 15 residues. V was clipped by 0 bases and J by 5 bases, with 17 bases between them.

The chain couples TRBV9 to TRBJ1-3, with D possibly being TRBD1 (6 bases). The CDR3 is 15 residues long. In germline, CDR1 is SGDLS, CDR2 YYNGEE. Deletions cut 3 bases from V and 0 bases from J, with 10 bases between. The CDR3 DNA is TGTGCCAGCAGCGCAACAGGGTACTCTGGAAACACCATATATTTT. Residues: CASSATGYSGNTIYF.

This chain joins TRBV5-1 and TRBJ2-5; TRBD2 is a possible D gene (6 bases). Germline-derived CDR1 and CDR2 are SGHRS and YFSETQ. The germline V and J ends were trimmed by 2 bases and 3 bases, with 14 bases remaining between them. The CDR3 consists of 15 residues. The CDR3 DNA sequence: TGCGCCAGCAGCTTTGGTAGGGACTGGGAAGAGACCCAGTACTTC. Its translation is CASSFGRDWEETQYF.

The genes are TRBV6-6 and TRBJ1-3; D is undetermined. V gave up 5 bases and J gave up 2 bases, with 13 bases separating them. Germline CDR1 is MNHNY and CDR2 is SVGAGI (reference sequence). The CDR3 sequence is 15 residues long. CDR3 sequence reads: CASSPTGDPGNTIYF. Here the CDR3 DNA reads TGTGCCAGCAGTCCCACCGGGGATCCTGGAAACACCATATATTTT.

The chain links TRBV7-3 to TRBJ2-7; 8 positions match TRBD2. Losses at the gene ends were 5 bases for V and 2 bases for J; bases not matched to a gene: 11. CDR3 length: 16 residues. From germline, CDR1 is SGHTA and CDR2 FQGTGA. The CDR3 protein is CASSPGPAGGPYEQYF. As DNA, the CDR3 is TGTGCCAGCAGCCCGGGGCCCGCGGGAGGACCCTACGAGCAGTACTTC. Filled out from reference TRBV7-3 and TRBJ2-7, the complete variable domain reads GAGVSQTPSNKVTEKGKYVELRCDPISGHTALYWYRQSLGQGPEFLIYFQGTGAADDSGLPNDRFFAVRPEGSVSTLKIQRTERGDSAVYLCASSPGPAGGPYEQYFGPGTRLTVT.

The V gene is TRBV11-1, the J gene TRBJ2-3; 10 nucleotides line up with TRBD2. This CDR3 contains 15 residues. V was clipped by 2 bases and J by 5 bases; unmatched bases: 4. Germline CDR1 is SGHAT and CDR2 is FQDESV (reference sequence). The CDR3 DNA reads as TGTGCCAGCAGCTTAATAACTAGCGGGAAAGATACGCAGTATTTT. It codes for CASSLITSGKDTQYF.

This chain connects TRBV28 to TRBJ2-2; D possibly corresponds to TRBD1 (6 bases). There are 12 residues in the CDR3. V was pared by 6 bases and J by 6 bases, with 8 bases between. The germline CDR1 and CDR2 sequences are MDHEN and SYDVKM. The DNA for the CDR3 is TGTGCCAGCAGAAACAGGGCCGGGGAGCTGTTTTTT. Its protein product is CASRNRAGELFF.

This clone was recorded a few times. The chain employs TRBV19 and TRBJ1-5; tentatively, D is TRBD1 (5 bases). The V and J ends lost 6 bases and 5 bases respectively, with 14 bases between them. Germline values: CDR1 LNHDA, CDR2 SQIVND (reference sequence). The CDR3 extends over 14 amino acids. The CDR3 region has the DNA TGTGCCAGTAGCCTGGTGGGGGAAGATCAGCCCCAGCATTTT. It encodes CASSLVGEDQPQHF.

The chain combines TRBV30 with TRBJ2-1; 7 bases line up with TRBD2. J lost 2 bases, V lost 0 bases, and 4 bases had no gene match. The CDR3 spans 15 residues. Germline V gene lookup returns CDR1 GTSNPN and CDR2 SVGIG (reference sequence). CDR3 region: CAWSVGAGPYNEQFF. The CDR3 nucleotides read TGTGCCTGGAGTGTAGGAGCGGGACCCTACAATGAGCAGTTCTTC.

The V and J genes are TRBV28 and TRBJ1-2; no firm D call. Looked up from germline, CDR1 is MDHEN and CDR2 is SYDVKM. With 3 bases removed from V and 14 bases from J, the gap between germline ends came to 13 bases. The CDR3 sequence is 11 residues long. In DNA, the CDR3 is TGTGCCAGCAGTTTTAGTGGGAGGTGGACCTTC. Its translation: CASSFSGRWTF.

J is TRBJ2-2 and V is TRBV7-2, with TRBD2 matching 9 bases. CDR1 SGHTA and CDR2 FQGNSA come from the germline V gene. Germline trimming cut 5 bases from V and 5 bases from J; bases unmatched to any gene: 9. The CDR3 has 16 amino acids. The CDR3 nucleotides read TGTGCCAGCAGCACGACTGGACTAGCGCAAACCGGGGAGCTGTTTTTT. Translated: CASSTTGLAQTGELFF.

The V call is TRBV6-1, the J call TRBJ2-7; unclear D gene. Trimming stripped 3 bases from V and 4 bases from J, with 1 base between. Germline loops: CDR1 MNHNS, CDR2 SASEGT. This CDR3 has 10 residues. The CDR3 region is CASSDYEQYF. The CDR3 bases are TGTGCCAGCAGTGATTACGAGCAGTACTTC.

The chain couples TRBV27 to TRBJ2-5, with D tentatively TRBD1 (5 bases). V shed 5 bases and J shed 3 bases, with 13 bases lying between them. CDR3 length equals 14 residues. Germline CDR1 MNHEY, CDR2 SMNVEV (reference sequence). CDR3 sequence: CASSPTDTKETQYF. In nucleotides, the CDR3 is TGTGCCAGCAGTCCCACGGACACAAAAGAGACCCAGTACTTC.

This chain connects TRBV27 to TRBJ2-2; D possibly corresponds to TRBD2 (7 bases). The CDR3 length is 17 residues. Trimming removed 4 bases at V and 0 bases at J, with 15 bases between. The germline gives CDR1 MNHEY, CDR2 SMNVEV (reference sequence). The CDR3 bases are TGTGCCAGCAGTTATAACCGGGGGGCCACGAACACCGGGGAGCTGTTTTTT. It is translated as CASSYNRGATNTGELFF.

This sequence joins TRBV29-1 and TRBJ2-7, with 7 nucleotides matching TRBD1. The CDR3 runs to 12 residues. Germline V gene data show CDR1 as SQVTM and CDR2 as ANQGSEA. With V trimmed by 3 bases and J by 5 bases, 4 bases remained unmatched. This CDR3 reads CSVDQGVDEQYF. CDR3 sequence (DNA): TGCAGCGTTGATCAGGGGGTGGACGAGCAGTACTTC.

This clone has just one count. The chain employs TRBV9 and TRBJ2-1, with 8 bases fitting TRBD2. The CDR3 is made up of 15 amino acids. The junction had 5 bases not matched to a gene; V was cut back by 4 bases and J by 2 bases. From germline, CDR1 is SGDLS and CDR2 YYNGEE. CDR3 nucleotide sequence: TGTGCCAGCAGCCTGACTAGCGCAACCTACAATGAGCAGTTCTTC. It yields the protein CASSLTSATYNEQFF. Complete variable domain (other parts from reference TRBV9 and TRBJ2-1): DSGVTQTPKHLITATGQRVTLRCSPRSGDLSVYWYQQSLDQGLQFLIQYYNGEERAKGNILERFSAQQFPDLHSELNLSSLELGDSALYFCASSLTSATYNEQFFGPGTRLTVL.

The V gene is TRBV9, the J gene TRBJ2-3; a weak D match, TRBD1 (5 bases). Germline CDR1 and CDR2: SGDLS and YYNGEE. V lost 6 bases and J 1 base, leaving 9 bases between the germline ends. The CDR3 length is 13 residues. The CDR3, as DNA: TGTGCCAGCAATGAAGGGGGCACAGATACGCAGTATTTT. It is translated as CASNEGGTDTQYF.

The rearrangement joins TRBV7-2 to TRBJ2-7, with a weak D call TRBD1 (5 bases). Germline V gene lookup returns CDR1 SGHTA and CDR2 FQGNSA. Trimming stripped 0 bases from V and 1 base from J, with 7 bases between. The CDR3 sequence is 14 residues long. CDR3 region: CASSLAKGSYEQYF. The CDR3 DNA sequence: TGTGCCAGCAGCTTAGCGAAGGGGTCCTACGAGCAGTACTTC.

The CDR3 nucleotides are TGTGCCACCAGCGAAGGACAGGGGAGGGAGACCCAGTACTTC. Encoded protein: CATSEGQGRETQYF. V gene TRBV15 combines with J gene TRBJ2-5; 9 bases align to TRBD1. The germline gives CDR1 LNHNV, CDR2 YYDKDF (reference sequence). This CDR3 contains 14 residues. J was trimmed by 5 bases and V by 5 bases; bases with no gene match: 6. The whole variable domain, remainder taken from reference TRBV15 and TRBJ2-5, is DAMVIQNPRYQVTQFGKPVTLSCSQTLNHNVMYWYQQKSSQAPKLLFHYYDKDFNNEADTPDNFQSRRPNTSFCFLDIRSPGLGDTAMYLCATSEGQGRETQYFGPGTRLLVL.

The CDR3 DNA sequence: TGTGCCAGCAGCCAAGCCCGGGGTTCGAGCTCCTACGAGCAGTACTTC. Its protein product is CASSQARGSSSYEQYF. The rearrangement joins TRBV4-2 to TRBJ2-7, with D tentatively TRBD2 (5 bases). CDR3 size: 16 residues. CDR1 and CDR2 (germline): LGHNA, YNFKEQ. V was pared by 1 base and J by 0 bases, with 13 bases between.

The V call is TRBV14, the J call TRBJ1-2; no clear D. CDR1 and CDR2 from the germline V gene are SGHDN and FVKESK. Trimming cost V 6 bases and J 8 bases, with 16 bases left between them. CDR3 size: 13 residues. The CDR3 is CASRPGPNVGYTF. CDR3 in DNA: TGTGCCAGCAGACCCGGACCCAATGTCGGCTACACCTTC.